The 2 T cell receptor beta chains reported below all come from one sample, sequenced in a study of graft-versus-host responses after intestinal transplantation. Sequencing was performed with immunoSEQ multiplex PCR; in TCRdb, only in-frame clones are kept and a portion is missing. The table has 75,000 to 100,000 clones, roughly 93% seen once; the top ten hold over 0.45%. For these TCRs, the target antigens are not known. The sample here was unstimulated CD8+ T cells sorted from spleen or lymph node cells, taken before intestinal transplant. Every receptor here comes from a human donor who received an intestinal transplant.

In its sample, this clone was seen once. This sequence joins TRBV6-5 and TRBJ2-7, with 10 nucleotides matching TRBD2. V was pared by 5 bases and J by 7 bases, with 8 bases of the junction left unmatched. The CDR3 is 14 amino acids. From germline, CDR1 is MNHEY and CDR2 SVGAGI. The CDR3 DNA is TGTGCCAGCAGTGAGTGGACTAGCGGTGTTGAGCAGTACTTC. This translates into CASSEWTSGVEQYF.

This rearrangement joins TRBV19 to TRBJ1-2; 7 nucleotides align to TRBD1. The trim removed 6 bases at V and 4 bases at J, leaving 2 bases unmatched. Germline CDR1 reads LNHDA; CDR2 reads SQIVND (reference sequence). The CDR3 has 12 residues. CDR3 DNA sequence: TGTGCCAGTAGCGCAGGGGGCTATGGCTACACCTTC. Amino acid sequence: CASSAGGYGYTF.